One sample yielded the 32 T cell receptor beta chains listed below, sequenced in a study of shared clonotypes between healthy human individuals (dated by TCRdb to 2018 to 2021). The receptor library was made with the immunoSEQ multiplex PCR assay. TCRdb took over this immuneACCESS table, retaining in-frame rearrangements with V and J assigned. Such tables are incomplete; in checked studies, under half of the missing clones stem from an unresolved V gene, and the remainder is unexplained. In this sample the table shows around 510,000 clones, roughly 95% of which occur a single time. The ten largest clones add up to approximately 0.067% of the sample. The source material was naive CD4+ T cells sorted from blood. The cell subset or site label here, explained by the study, means: CD45RA+ positively selected. The receptors shown here come from a woman in her 30s in good health.

The chain combines TRBV5-1 with TRBJ2-7; 9 nucleotides line up with TRBD2. Germline V gene sequence: CDR1 SGHRS, CDR2 YFSETQ. The CDR3 length is 14 residues. V lost 5 bases, J lost 5 bases, and 8 bases stayed unmatched. The CDR3 DNA sequence: TGCGCCAGCAGGACTAGCGGTGCGGGGAACGAGCAGTACTTC. Protein sequence: CASRTSGAGNEQYF.

This chain connects TRBV4-1 to TRBJ2-7; 10 nucleotides line up with TRBD2. The CDR3 consists of 16 residues. Unmatched junction bases numbered 8, after V lost 4 bases and J lost 2 bases. In germline, CDR1 is MGHRA, CDR2 YSYEKL. As DNA, the CDR3 is TGCGCCAGCAGCCCGACCAGGACTAGCGGCGCCTACGAGCAGTACTTC. This gives the protein CASSPTRTSGAYEQYF.

This sequence joins TRBV4-1 and TRBJ2-1; TRBD2 matches at 14 bases. V shed 3 bases, J shed 7 bases, and the junction held 14 bases outside the gene matches. Germline V CDR1 and CDR2: MGHRA, YSYEKL. CDR3 length: 19 amino acids. CDR3 nucleotide sequence: TGCGCCAGCAGCCACAAGACTAGCGGGAGGGCCTCCGTTGAGAATGAGCAGTTCTTC. Amino acids: CASSHKTSGRASVENEQFF.

The chain recombines TRBV5-1 with TRBJ2-5; D is possibly TRBD2 (7 bases). CDR3 length: 13 residues. From germline, CDR1 is SGHRS and CDR2 YFSETQ. Trimming stripped 3 bases from V and 5 bases from J, with 11 bases between. The CDR3 DNA sequence: TGCGCCAGCAGCTCAGGGGAGGGGGAGACCCAGTACTTC. Its protein product is CASSSGEGETQYF.

This clone appeared once. This chain joins TRBV2 and TRBJ2-5; the D is unclear. The J call may be mistaken, given a closer DNA end match to TRBJ2-7. Germline V CDR1 and CDR2: SNHLY, FYNNEI. This CDR3 is 12 amino acids long. The CDR3 loop is CASSGATYEQYF. CDR3 sequence (DNA): TGTGCCAGCAGCGGAGCTACCTACGAGCAGTACTTC.

In its sample, this clone was seen a few times. V gene TRBV11-2 combines with J gene TRBJ1-4, with D perhaps matching TRBD1 (5 bases). The germline gives CDR1 SGHAT, CDR2 FQNNGV. V lost 0 bases and J 7 bases, leaving 15 bases between the germline ends. The CDR3 is made up of 16 amino acids. CDR3 residues: CASSLESTGSVEKLFF. The CDR3 bases are TGTGCCAGCAGCTTAGAATCAACAGGTTCGGTTGAAAAACTGTTTTTT.

The chain couples TRBV6-4 to TRBJ2-7; 8 bases match TRBD2. Unmatched junction bases numbered 1, after V lost 3 bases and J lost 3 bases. The germline V gene has CDR1 MRHNA and CDR2 SNTAGT. The CDR3 consists of 13 residues. The CDR3 DNA is TGTGCCAGCAGTGAGCTAGCGGGCTACGAGCAGTACTTC. This translates into CASSELAGYEQYF.

The chain couples TRBV19 to TRBJ2-1; the match to TRBD2 covers 12 bases. Germline CDR1 and CDR2: LNHDA and SQIVND (reference sequence). V lost 8 bases, J lost 5 bases, and 7 bases stayed unmatched. The CDR3 loop spans 15 amino acids. The CDR3 DNA reads TGTGCCAGTTCCCCTAGCGGGAGGGCGAACAATGAGCAGTTCTTC. Its translation is CASSPSGRANNEQFF.

Only one count was recorded for this clone. This sequence joins TRBV5-4 and TRBJ1-1; 8 bases are shared with TRBD1. The CDR3 contains 17 residues. The J segment lost 2 bases and the V segment lost 4 bases, leaving 13 bases of the junction unmatched. Germline V CDR1 and CDR2: SGHNT, YYREEE (reference sequence). The CDR3 reads CASSAGVRTGSNTEAFF. CDR3 in DNA: TGTGCCAGCAGCGCGGGAGTCAGGACAGGGTCTAACACTGAAGCTTTCTTT. The whole variable domain, filled in from reference TRBV5-4 and TRBJ1-1, reads ETGVTQSPTHLIKTRGQQVTLRCSSQSGHNTVSWYQQALGQGPQFIFQYYREEENGRGNFPPRFSGLQFPNYSSELNVNALELDDSALYLCASSAGVRTGSNTEAFFGQGTRLTVV.

The gene calls are TRBV7-2 and TRBJ2-4, with TRBD2 matching over 7 bases. V trimming: 5 bases; J trimming: 7 bases; junction bases outside the gene matches: 2. Germline CDR1 is SGHTA and CDR2 is FQGNSA. The CDR3 has 12 amino acids. This CDR3 reads CASSLGGNIQYF. CDR3 nucleotide sequence: TGTGCCAGCAGCCTCGGGGGGAACATTCAGTACTTC. Together with reference TRBV7-2 and TRBJ2-4, the CDR3 gives the full variable domain: GAGVSQSPSNKVTEKGKDVELRCDPISGHTALYWYRQSLGQGLEFLIYFQGNSAPDKSGLPSDRFSAERTGGSVSTLTIQRTQQEDSAVYLCASSLGGNIQYFGAGTRLSVL.

The chain links TRBV4-1 to TRBJ1-4, with TRBD1 identical over 7 bases. CDR3 size: 14 residues. The germline gives CDR1 MGHRA, CDR2 YSYEKL. J was trimmed by 11 bases and V by 8 bases; bases with no gene match: 14. Here the CDR3 DNA reads TGCGCCAGCGCCCCGACAGGGCAAGAGGGGAAACTGTTTTTT. Amino acids: CASAPTGQEGKLFF.

The gene calls are TRBV10-1 and TRBJ2-5, with 8 bases aligning to TRBD1. The CDR3 extends over 14 amino acids. Germline assignment: CDR1 WNHNN and CDR2 SYGVQD (reference sequence). V lost 2 bases, J lost 1 base, and 0 bases stayed unmatched. The DNA of the CDR3 is TGCGCCAGCAGTGAGGGACAGGGCCAAGAGACCCAGTACTTC. The encoded protein is CASSEGQGQETQYF.

The chain has TRBV5-4 and TRBJ2-7, with 9 bases identical to TRBD1. The CDR3 is 14 amino acids. Germline CDR1 reads SGHNT; CDR2 reads YYREEE (reference sequence). V was clipped by 4 bases and J by 3 bases; unmatched bases: 5. CDR3 sequence: CASSRGQGIYEQYF. CDR3 sequence (DNA): TGTGCCAGCAGCCGGGGACAGGGAATCTACGAGCAGTACTTC.

The chain uses TRBV5-1 and TRBJ1-1, with D uncertain. The CDR3 spans 14 residues. Trimming left V 0 bases short and J 1 base short, with 7 bases between. In germline, CDR1 is SGHRS, CDR2 YFSETQ. CDR3 sequence reads: CASSLASRNTEAFF. As DNA, the CDR3 is TGCGCCAGCAGCTTGGCGTCCCGGAACACTGAAGCTTTCTTT.

This clone has only one observation. V gene TRBV11-2 combines with J gene TRBJ2-7; no clear D. Germline CDR1 and CDR2: SGHAT and FQNNGV. Trimming removed 1 base from V and 2 bases from J, with 15 bases in between. CDR3 size: 16 residues. CDR3 sequence reads: CASSLVLAGPPYEQYF. CDR3 nucleotides: TGTGCCAGCAGCTTAGTTCTTGCAGGTCCCCCCTACGAGCAGTACTTC.

V is TRBV30 and J is TRBJ1-4, with TRBD1 as a possible D gene (6 bases). V gave up 1 base and J gave up 14 bases, with 23 bases separating them. This CDR3 region has 15 residues. Per germline, CDR1 GTSNPN and CDR2 SVGIG (reference sequence). The CDR3 spells CAWSDSGARMNRLFF. The CDR3 DNA sequence: TGTGCCTGGAGTGACTCAGGGGCCCGGATGAATAGGCTGTTTTTT.

The rearrangement joins TRBV7-9 to TRBJ2-2, with D tentatively TRBD2 (7 bases). This CDR3 is 16 amino acids long. Deletions cut 5 bases from V and 3 bases from J, with 16 bases between. CDR1 is SEHNR and CDR2 is FQNEAQ in the germline V gene (reference sequence). The CDR3 spells CASSDPGGRYTGELFF. DNA of the CDR3: TGTGCCAGCAGCGATCCCGGGGGGCGATACACCGGGGAGCTGTTTTTT.

The chain carries TRBV2 and TRBJ2-1; 7 nucleotides line up with TRBD2. CDR1 SNHLY and CDR2 FYNNEI come from the germline V gene. With V trimmed by 0 bases and J by 3 bases, 5 bases remained unmatched. The CDR3 sequence is 16 residues long. The CDR3 loop reads CASSEAPSGNYNEQFF. The DNA for the CDR3 is TGTGCCAGCAGTGAAGCGCCTAGCGGAAACTACAATGAGCAGTTCTTC.

The chain links TRBV5-1 to TRBJ2-1; perhaps TRBD2 as D (7 bases). CDR3 length equals 17 residues. Germline lookup yields CDR1 SGHRS and CDR2 YFSETQ. V gave up 7 bases and J gave up 7 bases, with 27 bases separating them. DNA for the CDR3: TGCGCCAGCGCGGGACACCCCCCGCGGGGAGGGAAGAATGAGCAGTTCTTC. Encoded protein: CASAGHPPRGGKNEQFF.

This sequence joins TRBV28 and TRBJ2-5; no reliable D call. The germline V gene has CDR1 MDHEN and CDR2 SYDVKM. Trimming took off 7 bases at V and 2 bases at J, with 14 bases between the two ends. The CDR3 has 14 amino acids. This CDR3 is CASTPNYNQETQYF. The CDR3 region has the DNA TGTGCCAGCACTCCGAACTACAATCAAGAGACCCAGTACTTC.

This rearrangement joins TRBV4-1 to TRBJ2-7; possibly TRBD1 or TRBD2 for D (5 bases each). CDR3 size: 15 residues. Looked up from germline, CDR1 is MGHRA and CDR2 is YSYEKL. The V end lost 0 bases, the J end lost 7 bases, and 16 bases lay between the germline ends. The CDR3 sequence: CASSQDARGAFEQYF. The CDR3 DNA sequence: TGCGCCAGCAGCCAAGATGCCAGAGGGGCCTTTGAGCAGTACTTC.

The CDR3 nucleotides read TGTGCCAGCTTAGGGACCGGACATGATACGCAGTATTTT. It codes for CASLGTGHDTQYF. The chain has TRBV27 and TRBJ2-3; the D gene could be TRBD1 or TRBD2 (5 bases each). The CDR3 extends over 13 amino acids. Germline CDR1 is MNHEY and CDR2 is SMNVEV (reference sequence). Trimming left V 8 bases short and J 6 bases short, with 15 bases between.

This clone has just one count. V and J are TRBV5-4 and TRBJ1-2; D gene unclear. Germline CDR1 SGHNT, CDR2 YYREEE (reference sequence). The V gene lost 0 bases and the J gene lost 8 bases, with 17 bases spanning the gap. This CDR3 contains 15 residues. In DNA, the CDR3 is TGTGCCAGCAGCTTGGACAGTTCCCATTTTGGGGGCTACACCTTC. Translating it yields CASSLDSSHFGGYTF.

The chain couples TRBV15 to TRBJ1-4; 11 nucleotides line up with TRBD1. The CDR3 loop spans 15 amino acids. In germline, CDR1 is LNHNV, CDR2 YYDKDF (reference sequence). Trimming took 5 bases from V and 7 from J; bases not matched to a gene: 6. The CDR3 spells CATSPRTGGTEKLFF. DNA of the CDR3: TGTGCCACCAGCCCAAGGACAGGGGGCACTGAAAAACTGTTTTTT.

The gene calls are TRBV11-3 and TRBJ2-3; D not certain. The ends were cut back, 4 bases at V and 2 bases at J, with 7 bases in the middle. The CDR3 is made up of 13 amino acids. The germline V gene has CDR1 SGHNT and CDR2 YENEEA. As DNA, the CDR3 is TGTGCCAGCAGCTCAAGACCCACAGATACGCAGTATTTT. This sequence encodes CASSSRPTDTQYF.

This chain links TRBV6-6 with TRBJ2-1; no definite D call. V lost 5 bases, J lost 4 bases, and 6 bases lay in between. Germline V gene sequence: CDR1 MNHNY, CDR2 SVGAGI (reference sequence). The CDR3 contains 12 residues. Written as DNA, the CDR3 is TGTGCCAGCAGTGACCGATACAATGAGCAGTTCTTC. Protein: CASSDRYNEQFF.

V gene TRBV7-8 combines with J gene TRBJ1-5, with D possibly TRBD1 on 5 matching bases. This CDR3 comprises 14 residues. The V end was cut by 5 bases, the J end by 4 bases, with 12 bases between. Germline CDR1 is SGHVS and CDR2 is FQNEAQ. CDR3: CASSRGEFNQPQHF. DNA for the CDR3: TGTGCCAGCAGCCGGGGGGAGTTTAATCAGCCCCAGCATTTT.

The CDR3 region is CSVGQGASEAFF. The CDR3 DNA follows: TGCAGCGTCGGACAGGGGGCGTCAGAAGCTTTCTTT. The genes are TRBV29-1 and TRBJ1-1, with 11 bases aligning to TRBD1. Germline loops: CDR1 SQVTM, CDR2 ANQGSEA. This CDR3 comprises 12 residues. V was clipped by 6 bases and J by 8 bases; unmatched bases: 5.

This chain joins TRBV9 and TRBJ2-5; TRBD1 matches at 7 bases. The CDR3 runs 15 residues. V shed 4 bases, J shed 4 bases, and the junction held 10 bases outside the gene matches. The V gene's germline CDR1 is SGDLS and CDR2 YYNGEE. The CDR3 region is CASSMAGGQGETQYF. CDR3 DNA: TGTGCCAGCAGCATGGCAGGGGGTCAGGGAGAGACCCAGTACTTC.

The chain joins TRBV19 to TRBJ2-2; TRBD2 matches 7 bases. Unmatched junction bases numbered 6, after V lost 5 bases and J lost 3 bases. The CDR3 sequence is 15 residues long. In germline, CDR1 is LNHDA, CDR2 SQIVND (reference sequence). The CDR3: CASSAEAGYTGELFF. CDR3 coding DNA: TGTGCCAGTAGTGCCGAAGCGGGATACACCGGGGAGCTGTTTTTT. Drawing the rest from reference TRBV19 and TRBJ2-2, the complete variable domain is DGGITQSPKYLFRKEGQNVTLSCEQNLNHDAMYWYRQDPGQGLRLIYYSQIVNDFQKGDIAEGYSVSREKKESFPLTVTSAQKNPTAFYLCASSAEAGYTGELFFGEGSRLTVL.

The V call is TRBV7-2, the J call TRBJ2-7; 7 nucleotides agree with TRBD2. V shed 2 bases, J shed 2 bases, and the junction held 3 bases outside the gene matches. Germline loops: CDR1 SGHTA, CDR2 FQGNSA. CDR3 length equals 14 residues. The CDR3 sequence is CASSLRDYTYEQYF. The CDR3 bases are TGTGCCAGCAGCTTACGGGACTATACCTACGAGCAGTACTTC.

The V gene is TRBV15, the J gene TRBJ2-7, with 7 nucleotides matching TRBD2. The CDR3 runs 17 residues. Germline assignment: CDR1 LNHNV and CDR2 YYDKDF (reference sequence). V lost 1 base to trimming and J lost 1 base; unmatched junction nucleotides: 10. The CDR3 sequence is CATSRGPRSGDSYEQYF. The CDR3, as DNA: TGTGCCACCAGCAGAGGGCCCCGGAGCGGGGATTCCTACGAGCAGTACTTC. Together with reference TRBV15 and TRBJ2-7, the CDR3 gives the full variable domain: DAMVIQNPRYQVTQFGKPVTLSCSQTLNHNVMYWYQQKSSQAPKLLFHYYDKDFNNEADTPDNFQSRRPNTSFCFLDIRSPGLGDTAMYLCATSRGPRSGDSYEQYFGPGTRLTVT.